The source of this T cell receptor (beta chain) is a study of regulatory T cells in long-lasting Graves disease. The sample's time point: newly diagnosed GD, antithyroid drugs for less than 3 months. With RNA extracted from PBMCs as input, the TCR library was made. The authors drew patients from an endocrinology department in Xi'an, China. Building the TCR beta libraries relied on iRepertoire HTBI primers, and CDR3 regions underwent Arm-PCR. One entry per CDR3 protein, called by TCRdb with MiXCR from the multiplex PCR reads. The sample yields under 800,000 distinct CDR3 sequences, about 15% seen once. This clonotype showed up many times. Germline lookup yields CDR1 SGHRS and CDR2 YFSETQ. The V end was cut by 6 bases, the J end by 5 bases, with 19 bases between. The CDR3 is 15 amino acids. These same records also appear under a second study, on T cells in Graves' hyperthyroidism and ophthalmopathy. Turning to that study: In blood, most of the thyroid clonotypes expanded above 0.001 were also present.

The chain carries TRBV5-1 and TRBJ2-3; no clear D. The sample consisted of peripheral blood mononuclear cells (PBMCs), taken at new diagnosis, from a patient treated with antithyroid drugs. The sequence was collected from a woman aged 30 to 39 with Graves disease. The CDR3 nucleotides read TGCGCCAGCACTTCCAGTGTATCCCCCAGAGATACGCAGTATTTT. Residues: CASTSSVSPRDTQYF.